The rows below give T cell receptor beta chains drawn from one sample of a study of T-cell memory formation after mild COVID-19. TCRdb re-called the 5' RACE reads through MiXCR, storing one row per CDR3 protein. The table shows approximately 52,000 distinct CDR3 sequences, with 9.3% occurring only once. Input material: PBMCs or a T cell subset sorted from them (not recorded which). The receptors here all came from an adult woman who had mild COVID-19 (a few samples of this study predate the infection). Cell type and time point are not known. The conserved cysteine and the conserved F or W are not part of the CDR3 here. Fields, in order: clone size, J gene, V gene, CDR3 protein. Only part of the rows carry a size: once, few, many, or a class if the clone is expanded.

>few|TRBJ2-2|TRBV6-5
ASSYSGANTGELF
>few|TRBJ1-3|TRBV19
ASSIGYSGNTIY
>.|TRBJ1-1|TRBV18
ASSPRQAEAF
>few|TRBJ2-6|TRBV30
AWSDSYSGANVLT
>many|TRBJ2-7|TRBV5-1
ASSFVGTSDFEQY
>many|TRBJ2-7|TRBV5-1
ASSFRDGSYEQY
>few|TRBJ2-1|TRBV29-1
SVDDAQKGAYNEQF
>.|TRBJ2-4|TRBV6-5
ASSYSTVRGGNIQY
>.|TRBJ1-5|TRBV19
ATCPGQAPNQPQH
>.|TRBJ1-1|TRBV7-2
ASSSERTGMTPF
>.|TRBJ2-7|TRBV6-5
ASSYWPSGPYEQY
>few|TRBJ2-1|TRBV20-1
SAREPGLGHSEQF
>many|TRBJ2-3|TRBV9
ASRGLAGDTQY
>medium-sized|TRBJ1-6|TRBV29-1
SVEGQGHLH
>many|TRBJ2-5|TRBV6-6
ASNLRDRGRQTQY
>few|TRBJ2-5|TRBV6-2/TRBV6-3
ASSLGLSGGGETQY
>.|TRBJ2-1|TRBV9
ASSAGTVYNEQF
>few|TRBJ1-6|TRBV3-1
ASSQVSGYNSPLH
>many|TRBJ1-2|TRBV20-1
STGENYGYT
>few|TRBJ2-7|TRBV5-6
ASSPRRDRVGEQY
>many|TRBJ2-7|TRBV2
ASRDGVRGYEQY
>many|TRBJ2-2|TRBV20-1
SARMSGASGELF
>many|TRBJ2-2|TRBV5-6
ASSLAQNTGELF
>few|TRBJ1-1|TRBV7-2
ASSLYGSITEAF
>many|TRBJ2-1|TRBV5-8
ASSRISGREF
>few|TRBJ2-7|TRBV27
ASSLREGGYEQY
>many|TRBJ1-2|TRBV7-8
ASSTRTGAGGGYT